This section outlines one T cell receptor (beta chain) sequence together with its context. This entry is derived from a study of blood T cell repertoires in COVID-19. Study background: The study drew acute and convalescent COVID-19 samples from the United States, Italy and Spain.

TCRdb's table, derived via immunoSEQ multiplex PCR, lists solely in-frame clones and lacks some. Of approximately 440,000 clones in the sample, about 90% are singletons; the top ten hold approximately 0.7%. The V and J ends lost 8 bases and 8 bases respectively, with 13 bases between them. The CDR3 covers 11 residues. Germline CDR1 reads SGHNT; CDR2 reads YYREEE (reference sequence). The study drew participants aged 18 to 89 years from under 30 US areas. This rearrangement joins TRBV5-4 to TRBJ1-1; D is unresolved. The receptor's source is a woman aged 18-29 years who had recovered from COVID-19. What was sequenced was PBMCs or T cells enriched from blood (not recorded which). CDR3 in DNA: TGTGCCAGTTCCGAAAGCACGGAAGCTTTCTTT. It encodes CASSESTEAFF.